This passage covers 3 T cell receptor beta chains from one sample sequenced in a study of shared clonotypes between healthy human individuals. Measured with immunoSEQ multiplex PCR; TCRdb has only the in-frame clones, and not every one. The sample records roughly 700,000 clones, around 74% being singletons. Sequencing used memory CD4+ T cells sorted from blood. Subset here: CD45RA-negative fraction. The receptors come from a woman aged 25 to 45 in good health.

The V and J genes are TRBV7-7 and TRBJ2-7; 7 nucleotides line up with TRBD1. Germline V gives CDR1 SSHAT, CDR2 FNYEAQ (reference sequence). The V and J ends lost 5 bases and 12 bases, in that order; junction bases with no gene match: 7. The CDR3 loop spans 11 amino acids. The CDR3 loop reads CASSDGTASYF. The CDR3 DNA follows: TGTGCCAGCAGCGACGGGACAGCCTCGTACTTC.

A remark on this clone: Mismatch with germline at one junction end may stem from a read error. The chain is built from TRBV2 and TRBJ2-5; D ambiguous. This CDR3 contains 11 residues. Germline CDR1 reads SNHLY; CDR2 reads FYNNEI. CDR3 DNA: TGTGCCAGCCGGTACCAAGAGGCCCAGTACTTC. As protein: CASRYQEAQYF. The whole variable domain, remainder taken from reference TRBV2 and TRBJ2-5, is EPEVTQTPSHQVTQMGQEVILRCVPISNHLYFYWYRQILGQKVEFLVSFYNNEISEKSEIFDDQFSVERPDGSNFTLKIRSTKLEDSAMYFCASRYQEAQYFGPGTRLLVL.

With respect to this clone: Additional DNA sequences in this sample encode the identical CDR3. The J gene is TRBJ1-4, the V gene TRBV28, with 8 nucleotides matching TRBD1. This CDR3 spans 14 amino acids. CDR1 MDHEN and CDR2 SYDVKM come from the germline V gene. The junction had 5 bases not matched to a gene; V was cut back by 3 bases and J by 8 bases. The CDR3 sequence is CASSFRQGREKLFF. In DNA, the CDR3 is TGTGCCAGCAGTTTCAGACAGGGGAGGGAAAAACTGTTTTTT.